These 25 T cell receptor beta chains were all obtained from the same sample, sequenced in a study of blood T cell repertoires in COVID-19. Clones were read by immunoSEQ multiplex PCR, and TCRdb kept only the in-frame ones, dropping some. The table has under 130,000 clones, 69% seen once; the top ten hold 5% to 6.5%. Sequenced input: peripheral blood. Receptors were obtained from a man at least 80 years old with acute or convalescent COVID-19.

V and J are TRBV5-6 and TRBJ1-6; maybe TRBD1 (6 bases). The V gene's germline CDR1 is SGHDT and CDR2 YYEEEE. Trimming left V 4 bases short and J 8 bases short, with 13 bases between. The CDR3 extends over 14 amino acids. The CDR3 DNA reads TGTGCCAGCAGCCTACAGGGAGTGGATTCACCCCTCCACTTT. This translates into CASSLQGVDSPLHF.

The gene calls are TRBV5-1 and TRBJ2-1, with D possibly TRBD2 on 6 matching bases. The CDR3 covers 14 residues. V lost 4 bases, J lost 8 bases, and 16 bases lay in between. Germline V gives CDR1 SGHRS, CDR2 YFSETQ. CDR3 sequence (DNA): TGCGCCAGCAGCCCGGGACTCCCCGAGGATGAGCAGTTCTTC. It codes for CASSPGLPEDEQFF.

This clone was observed a handful of times. The chain joins TRBV20-1 to TRBJ2-1; D possibly corresponds to TRBD1 (6 bases). CDR1 and CDR2 from the germline V gene are DFQATT and SNEGSKA (reference sequence). This CDR3 is built from 14 residues. V shed 3 bases and J shed 1 base, with 10 bases lying between them. The CDR3: CSASRDTSYNEQFF. The CDR3 coding sequence is TGCAGTGCTAGTAGGGACACATCCTACAATGAGCAGTTCTTC.

The CDR3, as DNA: TGTGCCAGCAGACGACGGGATCTAGGCAATGAGCAGTTCTTC. It yields the protein CASRRRDLGNEQFF. The V and J genes are TRBV2 and TRBJ2-1; tentatively, D is TRBD2 (5 bases). The CDR3 covers 14 residues. Germline V lookup: CDR1 SNHLY, CDR2 FYNNEI. Trimming shortened V by 6 bases and J by 6 bases, and 15 bases separated the two germline ends.

The rearrangement joins TRBV3-1 (or the pseudogene TRBV3-2) to TRBJ2-1, with TRBD2 identical over 11 bases. Germline CDR1 LGHDT, CDR2 YNNKEL (reference sequence). J lost 7 bases, V lost 5 bases, and 10 bases had no gene match. The CDR3 spans 16 residues. The CDR3 DNA sequence: TGTGCCAGCAGCGCAGGAGGTAGACTAGCGGGAAATGAGCAGTTCTTC. It yields the protein CASSAGGRLAGNEQFF.

V gene TRBV6-6 combines with J gene TRBJ2-7, with D unclear. The CDR3 runs 13 residues. Germline assignment: CDR1 MNHNY and CDR2 SVGAGI (reference sequence). V was pared by 4 bases and J by 3 bases, with 10 bases between. CDR3 region: CASSSRLNYEQYF. As DNA, the CDR3 is TGTGCCAGCAGTTCCCGCCTAAACTACGAGCAGTACTTC.

Only one count was recorded for this clone. This chain joins TRBV18 and TRBJ1-2; 9 nucleotides line up with TRBD1. Germline V CDR1 and CDR2: KGHSH, LQKENI. The CDR3 loop spans 13 amino acids. Trimming cost V 5 bases and J 5 bases; bases outside gene matches: 3. The CDR3 sequence: CASSEGTGYGYTF. DNA of the CDR3: TGTGCCAGCTCAGAGGGGACAGGGTATGGCTACACCTTC.

This clone has more than one count but fewer than ten. This chain connects TRBV7-2 to TRBJ2-3; D possibly corresponds to TRBD1 (6 bases). From germline, CDR1 is SGHTA and CDR2 FQGNSA. V lost 3 bases, J lost 1 base, and 8 bases lay in between. This CDR3 has 14 residues. Here the CDR3 reads CASSFRTGTDTQYF. CDR3 nucleotide sequence: TGTGCCAGCAGCTTTCGGACAGGCACAGATACGCAGTATTTT.

The chain is built from TRBV27 and TRBJ1-2; a possible D gene is TRBD1 (5 bases). CDR1 and CDR2 from the germline V gene are MNHEY and SMNVEV (reference sequence). The CDR3 length is 13 residues. V was pared by 6 bases and J by 5 bases, with 13 bases between. CDR3: CASRGSGGYGYTF. The CDR3 bases are TGTGCCAGCAGGGGATCGGGGGGGTATGGCTACACCTTC.

The rearrangement links TRBV2 to TRBJ2-1; 8 bases are shared with TRBD2. CDR3 length: 15 amino acids. V shed 4 bases and J 2 bases; nucleotides not matched to a gene: 4. Germline loops: CDR1 SNHLY, CDR2 FYNNEI. This CDR3 reads CASSVRRGAYNEQFF. CDR3 bases: TGTGCCAGCAGTGTAAGGCGGGGGGCCTACAATGAGCAGTTCTTC.

V is TRBV30 and J is TRBJ2-7, with TRBD1 matching 8 bases. Unmatched junction bases numbered 5, after V lost 0 bases and J lost 4 bases. The CDR3 consists of 14 residues. Germline V gene lookup returns CDR1 GTSNPN and CDR2 SVGIG (reference sequence). DNA for the CDR3: TGTGCCTGGAGTGTAGCAGGGGGCTCTTACGAGCAGTACTTC. It yields the protein CAWSVAGGSYEQYF.

The chain is built from TRBV11-3 and TRBJ1-5; perhaps TRBD1 as D (6 bases). CDR3 length: 16 residues. Trimming took off 6 bases at V and 4 bases at J, with 19 bases between the two ends. Per germline, CDR1 SGHNT and CDR2 YENEEA. The CDR3 reads CASSQEGGPPNQPQHF. In DNA form, the CDR3 reads TGTGCCAGCAGTCAAGAAGGGGGACCTCCAAATCAGCCCCAGCATTTT. Combining the CDR3 with reference TRBV11-3 and TRBJ1-5 gives the whole variable domain EAGVVQSPRYKIIEKKQPVAFWCNPISGHNTLYWYLQNLGQGPELLIRYENEEAVDDSQLPKDRFSAERLKGVDSTLKIQPAELGDSAVYLCASSQEGGPPNQPQHFGDGTRLSIL.

This chain joins TRBV5-1 and TRBJ2-1; 8 bases map to TRBD2. Germline V gene data show CDR1 as SGHRS and CDR2 as YFSETQ. The ends lost 3 bases at V and 5 bases at J; junction bases unmatched: 10. The CDR3 totals 16 residues. CDR3 loop: CASSSSIAGNNNEQFF. The DNA of the CDR3 is TGCGCCAGCAGCTCAAGTATAGCGGGAAACAACAATGAGCAGTTCTTC.

V gene TRBV4-3 combines with J gene TRBJ1-2; D not certain. Looked up from germline, CDR1 is LGHNA and CDR2 is YSLEER. CDR3 length: 15 amino acids. V lost 0 bases and J 2 bases, leaving 10 bases between the germline ends. The CDR3 loop reads CASSQDWGENYGYTF. DNA for the CDR3: TGCGCCAGCAGCCAAGATTGGGGAGAGAACTATGGCTACACCTTC.

The chain couples TRBV6-6 to TRBJ1-3, with a weak D call TRBD1 (5 bases). Germline CDR1 is MNHNY and CDR2 is SVGAGI (reference sequence). CDR3 length: 15 residues. V lost 4 bases, J lost 1 base, and 11 bases lay in between. The chain's CDR3 is CASSLQDSSGNTIYF. The CDR3 bases are TGTGCCAGCAGTTTACAGGATTCTTCTGGAAACACCATATATTTT.

The chain carries TRBV7-3 and TRBJ2-1, with 9 positions matching TRBD2. The V gene's germline CDR1 is SGHTA and CDR2 FQGTGA. V shed 5 bases and J 6 bases; nucleotides not matched to a gene: 11. This CDR3 contains 16 residues. CDR3 amino acids: CASSKSSGRLGNEQFF. The CDR3 region has the DNA TGTGCCAGCAGCAAGAGTAGCGGGAGATTGGGCAATGAGCAGTTCTTC.

The CDR3 nucleotides read TGTGCCAGCTCGCCTACCGGGACAGGGGGCTGGGTCACCTTC. Amino acids: CASSPTGTGGWVTF. This chain connects TRBV18 to TRBJ1-2, with 12 bases aligning to TRBD1. This CDR3 comprises 14 residues. Per the germline V gene, CDR1 is KGHSH and CDR2 is LQKENI. J was trimmed by 13 bases and V by 6 bases; bases with no gene match: 12.

J is TRBJ2-2 and V is TRBV27, with 9 bases matching TRBD1. The junction had 6 bases not matched to a gene; V was cut back by 5 bases and J by 8 bases. This CDR3 is 14 amino acids long. Germline lookup yields CDR1 MNHEY and CDR2 SMNVEV (reference sequence). In DNA, the CDR3 is TGTGCCAGCAGTCTAGGGACAGGGCAAGGGGAGCTGTTTTTT. Translating it yields CASSLGTGQGELFF.

The count of this clone is one. The chain uses TRBV3-1 (or the pseudogene TRBV3-2) and TRBJ2-3, with D perhaps TRBD2 (6 bases). Germline-derived CDR1 and CDR2 are LGHDT and YNNKEL (reference sequence). This CDR3 has 15 residues. V lost 0 bases to trimming and J lost 6 bases, with 13 bases between them. In DNA form, the CDR3 reads TGTGCCAGCAGCCAAGATCTTCGGAGGGCCGATACGCAGTATTTT. Its translation is CASSQDLRRADTQYF.

The J gene is TRBJ1-3, the V gene TRBV10-3; 9 nucleotides align to TRBD1. The CDR3 totals 19 residues. The J segment lost 0 bases and the V segment lost 3 bases, leaving 12 bases of the junction unmatched. Germline assignment: CDR1 ENHRY and CDR2 SYGVKD. CDR3 nucleotide sequence: TGTGCCATCAGTGAATCGGACAGGGGAAAAGGGATCTCTGGAAACACCATATATTTT. Protein product: CAISESDRGKGISGNTIYF.

This sequence joins TRBV7-8 and TRBJ2-1; 7 bases are a match to TRBD1. There are 15 residues in the CDR3. The trim removed 4 bases at V and 6 bases at J, leaving 9 bases unmatched. The germline CDR1 and CDR2 sequences are SGHVS and FQNEAQ. CDR3 DNA sequence: TGTGCCAGCAGCTCCCGGGACAGCGGTACCAATGAGCAGTTCTTC. This codes for CASSSRDSGTNEQFF.

The rearrangement links TRBV10-3 to TRBJ2-2; D perhaps matches TRBD1 (5 bases). The germline V gene has CDR1 ENHRY and CDR2 SYGVKD. V was pared by 4 bases and J by 3 bases, with 9 bases between. The CDR3 is made up of 14 amino acids. CDR3 nucleotide sequence: TGTGCCATCAGTGCCAGGGTGGACACCGGGGAGCTGTTTTTT. Encoded protein: CAISARVDTGELFF.

This chain connects TRBV2 to TRBJ2-1; TRBD2 agrees at 7 bases. V was pared by 4 bases and J by 8 bases, with 14 bases of the junction left unmatched. Germline-derived CDR1 and CDR2 are SNHLY and FYNNEI. CDR3 length: 16 residues. CDR3 sequence (DNA): TGTGCCAGCAGTGCTATAGGAGGAAGGGCGGGAGATGAGCAGTTCTTC. Amino acid sequence: CASSAIGGRAGDEQFF. Complete variable domain (other parts from reference TRBV2 and TRBJ2-1): EPEVTQTPSHQVTQMGQEVILRCVPISNHLYFYWYRQILGQKVEFLVSFYNNEISEKSEIFDDQFSVERPDGSNFTLKIRSTKLEDSAMYFCASSAIGGRAGDEQFFGPGTRLTVL.

This clone was picked up a small number of times. The chain carries TRBV5-6 and TRBJ2-7; D is possibly TRBD2 (5 bases). Between the trimmed V and J ends, which lost 0 bases and 7 bases, there was a span of 20 bases. Germline V gene sequence: CDR1 SGHDT, CDR2 YYEEEE. This CDR3 region has 16 residues. The CDR3 spells CASSLVSAIQTGEQYF. The CDR3 region has the DNA TGTGCCAGCAGCTTGGTTAGCGCCATCCAAACGGGGGAGCAGTACTTC.

In its sample, this clone was seen many times. The V gene is TRBV24-1, the J gene TRBJ2-1; 11 nucleotides match TRBD2. CDR3 size: 16 residues. Germline V CDR1 and CDR2: KGHDR, SFDVKD. J lost 7 bases, V lost 4 bases, and 8 bases had no gene match. This CDR3 is CATSDQRLAGHNEQFF. As DNA, the CDR3 is TGTGCCACCAGTGACCAACGACTAGCGGGACATAATGAGCAGTTCTTC.